What follows describes a single T cell receptor beta chain. Its antigen is unidentified. The V gene lost 4 bases and the J gene lost 0 bases, with 10 bases spanning the gap. CDR1 is MNHEY and CDR2 is SVGAGI in the germline V gene. The CDR3 contains 16 residues. The sample belongs to a study of PD-1 blockade in classical Hodgkin lymphoma. General study points: A reduction in baseline TCR diversity was reportedly seen in newly diagnosed patients relative to healthy donors. The authors have not defined what causes the repertoire differences, possibly disease activity or prior therapy. The study found complete responders had baseline diversity similar to newly diagnosed patients.

Sequencing used immunoSEQ multiplex PCR; TCRdb keeps in-frame clones, though not all of them. The sample gives approximately 46,000 clones, about 73% of which show up once; 8% to 13% is in the top ten. Every patient had relapsed following autologous stem cell transplantation, and cohorts differed in brentuximab vedotin exposure. The chain couples TRBV6-5 to TRBJ2-6; no clear D. The TCR comes from a human donor with classical Hodgkin lymphoma. The sequencing used peripheral blood mononuclear cells (PBMCs), collected at baseline. This CDR3 reads CASSFPTRSGANVLTF. The CDR3 region has the DNA TGTGCCAGCAGTTTTCCGACTCGCTCTGGGGCCAACGTCCTGACTTTC.